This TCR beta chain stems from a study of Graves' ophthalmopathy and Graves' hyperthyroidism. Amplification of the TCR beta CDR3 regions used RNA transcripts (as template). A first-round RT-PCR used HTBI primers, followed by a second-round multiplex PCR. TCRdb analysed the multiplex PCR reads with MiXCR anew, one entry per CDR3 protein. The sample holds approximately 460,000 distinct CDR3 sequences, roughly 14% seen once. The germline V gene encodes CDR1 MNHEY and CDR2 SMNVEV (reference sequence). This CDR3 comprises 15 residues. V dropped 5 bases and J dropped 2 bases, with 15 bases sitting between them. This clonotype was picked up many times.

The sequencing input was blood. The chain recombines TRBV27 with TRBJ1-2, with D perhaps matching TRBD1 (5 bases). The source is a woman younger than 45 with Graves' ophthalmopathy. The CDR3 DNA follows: TGTGCCAGCAGTCACCAGACCCAGGGCAACTATGGCTACACCTTC. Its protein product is CASSHQTQGNYGYTF.